This is a list of T cell receptor beta chains from one sample in a study of blood T cell repertoires in COVID-19. Produced via immunoSEQ multiplex PCR; TCRdb's table is partial and in-frame only. The data show 250,000 to 300,000 clones, 84% seen once. Sequencing input: PBMCs or T cells enriched from blood (not recorded which). These receptors originate from a man aged 25-45 years with acute COVID-19. CDR3s include the opening cysteine and the closing phenylalanine or tryptophan. The order of the fields is J gene, V gene, D gene, clone size, CDR3 DNA, CDR3 protein. A D gene is named only where the DNA matches it firmly. A clone size is listed for some rows: how often the clone was seen (once, few, many), or a class if it is expanded.

J: TRBJ2-2
V: TRBV19
D: TRBD2
size: few
DNA: TGTGCCAGTAGTCAGGGACTAGCGGACACCGGGGAGCTGTTTTTT
CDR3: CASSQGLADTGELFF

J: TRBJ1-2
V: TRBV28
D: NA
size: NA
DNA: TGTGCCAGCAGTCCAGGGTTTGAAGGCTATGGCTACACCTTC
CDR3: CASSPGFEGYGYTF

J: TRBJ2-1
V: TRBV24-1
D: TRBD2
size: NA
DNA: TGTGCCACCACCAGGACGGGAGGAGCCAATGAGCAGTTCTTC
CDR3: CATTRTGGANEQFF

J: TRBJ2-5
V: TRBV20-1
D: NA
size: NA
DNA: TGCAGTGCCCCGATTTCCGGGACCCAGTACTTC
CDR3: CSAPISGTQYF

J: TRBJ1-2
V: TRBV27
D: TRBD1
size: NA
DNA: TGTGCCAGCAGTTTATCCGACAGGGGCTATGGCTACACCTTC
CDR3: CASSLSDRGYGYTF

J: TRBJ1-1
V: TRBV5-1
D: NA
size: once
DNA: TGCGCCAGCAGTCCGGGGAACACTGAAGCTTTCTTT
CDR3: CASSPGNTEAFF

J: TRBJ1-2
V: TRBV27
D: TRBD1
size: NA
DNA: TGTGCCAGCAGAACCACAGGGGAGTATGGCTACACCTTC
CDR3: CASRTTGEYGYTF

J: TRBJ1-2
V: TRBV29-1
D: NA
size: NA
DNA: TGCAGCGTTGTCGGCAGGGACTATGGCTACACCTTC
CDR3: CSVVGRDYGYTF

J: TRBJ2-1
V: TRBV11-1
D: TRBD2
size: NA
DNA: TGTGCCAGCAGCTTCGGACTAGTTTACAATGAGCAGTTCTTC
CDR3: CASSFGLVYNEQFF

J: TRBJ1-6
V: TRBV7-6
D: NA
size: NA
DNA: TGTGCCAGCAGCTTAGGGGAGTCCTATAATTCACCCCTCCACTTT
CDR3: CASSLGESYNSPLHF

J: TRBJ1-1
V: TRBV28
D: NA
size: few
DNA: TGTGCCACCCGACCCGCAGGGCAAAATACGAACACTGAAGCTTTCTTT
CDR3: CATRPAGQNTNTEAFF

J: TRBJ2-2
V: TRBV5-1
D: TRBD2
size: NA
DNA: TGCGCCAGCAGCTTGTCGGCTAGCGGGGGCGGGGAGCTGTTTTTT
CDR3: CASSLSASGGGELFF

J: TRBJ1-1
V: TRBV5-4
D: NA
size: NA
DNA: TGTGCCAGTGGATGGACAGTGAACACTGAAGCTTTCTTT
CDR3: CASGWTVNTEAFF

J: TRBJ2-3
V: TRBV29-1
D: NA
size: NA
DNA: TGCAGCGTTGCGACTAGGAGTAGCACAGATACGCAGTATTTT
CDR3: CSVATRSSTDTQYF

J: TRBJ1-5
V: TRBV19
D: NA
size: once
DNA: TGTGCCAGTAGTATAGATTTGGTGGGGCTTGGTCAGCCCCAGCATTTT
CDR3: CASSIDLVGLGQPQHF

J: TRBJ1-2
V: TRBV4-3
D: NA
size: NA
DNA: TGCGCCAGCAGCCAAGGGCAGGGTTATGGCTACACCTTC
CDR3: CASSQGQGYGYTF

J: TRBJ1-3
V: TRBV30
D: NA
size: few
DNA: TGTGCCTGGAGATTAGCAAACACCATATATTTT
CDR3: CAWRLANTIYF

J: TRBJ2-5
V: TRBV19
D: NA
size: NA
DNA: TGTGCCAGTGGTCCGGTTTGGGGGGTCCAAGAGACCCAGTACTTC
CDR3: CASGPVWGVQETQYF

J: TRBJ1-2
V: TRBV5-4
D: TRBD1
size: NA
DNA: TGTGCCAGCAGCCTCCCGCCAGGGGGCAATGGCTACACCTTC
CDR3: CASSLPPGGNGYTF

J: TRBJ2-5
V: TRBV6-1
D: TRBD2
size: NA
DNA: TGTGCCAGCAGTGAGCCGAGGGGAGGGGAGACCCAGTACTTC
CDR3: CASSEPRGGETQYF

J: TRBJ1-2
V: TRBV13
D: NA
size: once
DNA: TGTGCCAGCAGCCCGAGTGGTGGCGGGAACTATGGCTACACCTTC
CDR3: CASSPSGGGNYGYTF

J: TRBJ1-2
V: TRBV4-1
D: NA
size: NA
DNA: TGCGCCAGCAGCCAAGTCGGTCGGGGGGGCTACACCTTC
CDR3: CASSQVGRGGYTF

J: TRBJ1-6
V: TRBV12-5
D: NA
size: NA
DNA: TGTGCTAGTGGTTTGGTACGAGCGGGAGGAGACCTGAATTCACCCCTCCACTTT
CDR3: CASGLVRAGGDLNSPLHF